A single sample is the source of the 4 T cell receptor beta chains below, sequenced in a study of blood T cell repertoires in COVID-19. The method was immunoSEQ multiplex PCR; TCRdb's version includes in-frame clones alone and lacks a portion of them. The table has about 120,000 clones, 78% seen once. Sample: peripheral blood. The receptor source for this set is a man between 65 and 85 years old with acute or convalescent COVID-19.

This chain uses TRBV5-1 with TRBJ2-2, with D unclear. This CDR3 has 14 amino acids. Germline loops: CDR1 SGHRS, CDR2 YFSETQ. The V end lost 4 bases, the J end lost 3 bases, and 10 bases lay between the germline ends. CDR3 amino acids: CASSPRTDTGELFF. The CDR3 coding sequence is TGCGCCAGCAGCCCGCGAACTGACACCGGGGAGCTGTTTTTT.

This clone has just one count. This chain links TRBV6-1 with TRBJ1-6; D is perhaps TRBD1 (6 bases). The CDR3 sequence is 16 residues long. V lost 4 bases to trimming and J lost 5 bases, with 15 bases between them. CDR1 is MNHNS and CDR2 is SASEGT in the germline V gene. CDR3 in amino acids: CASSATGRVNNSPLHF. The CDR3 bases are TGTGCCAGCAGTGCAACAGGGAGGGTAAATAATTCACCCCTCCACTTT.

This clone was seen only a few times. This sequence joins TRBV4-3 and TRBJ1-1, with D possibly being TRBD1 (5 bases). The germline gives CDR1 LGHNA, CDR2 YSLEER. Trimming left V 3 bases short and J 6 bases short, with 17 bases between. The CDR3 extends over 15 amino acids. The CDR3 sequence: CASSQTHVGLAEAFF. The DNA of the CDR3 is TGCGCCAGCAGCCAGACCCATGTGGGGCTGGCTGAAGCTTTCTTT.

This sequence joins TRBV11-3 and TRBJ2-1; tentative D call: TRBD1 (5 bases). CDR1 SGHNT and CDR2 YENEEA come from the germline V gene. With 1 base removed from V and 0 bases from J, the gap between germline ends came to 7 bases. The CDR3 covers 15 residues. CDR3 nucleotides: TGTGCCAGCAGCTTAGGAGACAGCTCCTACAATGAGCAGTTCTTC. It specifies CASSLGDSSYNEQFF.